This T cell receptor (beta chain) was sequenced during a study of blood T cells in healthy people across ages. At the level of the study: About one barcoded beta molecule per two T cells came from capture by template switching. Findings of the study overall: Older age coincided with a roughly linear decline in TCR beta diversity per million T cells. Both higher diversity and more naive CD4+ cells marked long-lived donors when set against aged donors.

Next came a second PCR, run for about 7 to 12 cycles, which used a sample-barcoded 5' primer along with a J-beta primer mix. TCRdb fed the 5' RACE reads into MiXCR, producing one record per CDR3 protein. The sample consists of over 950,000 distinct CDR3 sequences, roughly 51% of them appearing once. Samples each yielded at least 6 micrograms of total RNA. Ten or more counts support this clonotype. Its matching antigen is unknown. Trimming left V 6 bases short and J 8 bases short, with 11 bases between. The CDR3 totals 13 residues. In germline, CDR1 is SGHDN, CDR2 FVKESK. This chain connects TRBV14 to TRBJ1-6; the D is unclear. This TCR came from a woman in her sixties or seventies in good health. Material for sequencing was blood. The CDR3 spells CASSLYTDSPLHF. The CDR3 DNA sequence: TGTGCCAGCAGTTTATACACGGATTCACCCCTCCACTTT.